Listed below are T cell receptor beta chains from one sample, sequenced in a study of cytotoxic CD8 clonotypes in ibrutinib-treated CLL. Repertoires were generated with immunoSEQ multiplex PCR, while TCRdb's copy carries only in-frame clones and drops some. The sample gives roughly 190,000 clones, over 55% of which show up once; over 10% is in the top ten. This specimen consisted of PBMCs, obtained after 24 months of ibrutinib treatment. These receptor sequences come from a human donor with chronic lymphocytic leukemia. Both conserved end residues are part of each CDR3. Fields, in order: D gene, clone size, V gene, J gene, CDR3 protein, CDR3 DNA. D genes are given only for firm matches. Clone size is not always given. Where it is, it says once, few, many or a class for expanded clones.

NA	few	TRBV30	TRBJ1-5	CAWDSGYSNQPQHF	TGTGCCTGGGACAGTGGTTATAGCAATCAGCCCCAGCATTTT
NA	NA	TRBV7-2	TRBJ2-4	CASSLVGYIQYF	TGTGCCAGCAGCTTAGTAGGGTACATTCAGTACTTC
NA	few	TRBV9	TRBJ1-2	CASSVDLRTPNYGYTF	TGTGCCAGCAGCGTAGATCTGAGGACCCCTAACTATGGCTACACCTTC
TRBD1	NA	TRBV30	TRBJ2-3	CAWSVWDRSTDTQYF	TGTGCCTGGAGTGTCTGGGACAGAAGCACAGATACGCAGTATTTT
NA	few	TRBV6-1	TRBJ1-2	CASTKEGISVTF	TGTGCCAGCACCAAAGAGGGCATTTCCGTCACCTTC
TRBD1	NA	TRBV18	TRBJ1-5	CASSRQGVSNQPQHF	TGTGCCAGCTCCCGACAGGGGGTCAGCAATCAGCCCCAGCATTTT
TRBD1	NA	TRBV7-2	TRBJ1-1	CASSLDPTGEAFF	TGTGCCAGCAGCTTAGACCCGACAGGGGAAGCTTTCTTT
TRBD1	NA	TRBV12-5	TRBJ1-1	CASGYGTGDTEAFF	TGTGCTAGTGGCTACGGGACAGGGGATACTGAAGCTTTCTTT
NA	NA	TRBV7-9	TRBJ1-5	CASSLDRGPGVEPQHF	TGTGCCAGCAGCTTAGATCGGGGGCCGGGTGTGGAGCCCCAGCATTTT
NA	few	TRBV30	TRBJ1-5	CAWSDRQRGPQHF	TGTGCCTGGAGTGATCGACAGCGTGGGCCCCAGCATTTT
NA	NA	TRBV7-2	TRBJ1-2	CASSFQGSGNYGYTF	TGTGCCAGCAGCTTTCAGGGCTCGGGTAACTATGGCTACACCTTC
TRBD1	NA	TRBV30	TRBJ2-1	CAWKAWGDRDHNEQFF	TGTGCCTGGAAGGCCTGGGGGGACAGGGATCACAATGAGCAGTTCTTC
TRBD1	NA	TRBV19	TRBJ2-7	CASSWDRGSDEQYF	TGTGCCAGTAGTTGGGACAGGGGTAGCGACGAGCAGTACTTC
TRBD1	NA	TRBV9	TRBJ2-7	CASSVEGQGAYEQYF	TGTGCCAGCAGCGTAGAAGGACAGGGCGCGTACGAGCAGTACTTC
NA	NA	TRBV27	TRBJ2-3	CASSFYSTDTQYF	TGTGCCAGCAGTTTTTACAGCACAGATACGCAGTATTTT
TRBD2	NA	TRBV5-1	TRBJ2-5	CASSLGGSGYTQETQYF	TGCGCCAGCAGCCTGGGGGGTAGCGGGTACACCCAAGAGACCCAGTACTTC
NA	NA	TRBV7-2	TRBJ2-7	CASSPRNYEQYF	TGTGCCAGCAGCCCTAGGAACTACGAGCAGTACTTC
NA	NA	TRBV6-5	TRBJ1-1	CASSYIGTEAFF	TGTGCCAGCAGTTACATTGGCACTGAAGCTTTCTTT
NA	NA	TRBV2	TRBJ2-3	CASSKAGQSTDTQYF	TGTGCCAGCAGTAAAGCGGGACAGAGCACAGATACGCAGTATTTT
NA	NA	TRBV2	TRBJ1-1	CASSDGNEGTEAFF	TGTGCCAGCAGTGATGGCAACGAGGGCACTGAAGCTTTCTTT